This is a list of T cell receptor beta chains from one sample in a study of Graves' ophthalmopathy and Graves' hyperthyroidism. MiXCR, run by TCRdb on the multiplex PCR reads, gives a single entry per CDR3 protein. The table has about 1.2 million distinct CDR3 sequences, roughly two fifths seen once. Sequencing was performed on peripheral blood or thyroid tissue (not recorded which). Source of these receptors: an adult man with Graves' hyperthyroidism. Both conserved end residues are part of each CDR3. A D gene is named only where the DNA matches it firmly. Some rows have no size entry. The others give once, few or many, or a class for an expanded clone.

NA,TRBV4-1,TRBJ2-7,NA,CASSQDEQFYEQYF,TGCGCCAGCAGCCAAGATGAGCAGTTCTACGAGCAGTACTTC
NA,TRBV9,TRBJ1-4,many,CASSASHGGLGEKLFF,TGTGCCAGCAGCGCCTCCCACGGGGGACTTGGGGAAAAACTGTTTTTT
NA,TRBV7-2,TRBJ1-3,NA,CASSLARTDYGYTIYF,TGTGCCAGCAGCTTAGCTCGGACAGACTATGGCTACACCATATATTTT
TRBD1,TRBV6-1,TRBJ1-4,NA,CASTLMGQGAEKLFF,TGTGCCAGCACCCTTATGGGACAGGGTGCTGAAAAACTGTTTTTT
NA,TRBV5-6,TRBJ1-2,NA,CASSYPRQPSYGYTF,TGTGCCAGCAGCTACCCCCGACAGCCTTCTTATGGCTACACCTTC
TRBD1,TRBV11-2,TRBJ1-4,NA,CASSYRGQGTEKLFF,TGTGCCAGCAGTTATAGAGGACAGGGGACTGAAAAACTGTTTTTT
NA,TRBV5-5,TRBJ1-2,NA,CASSAPVQGTF,TGTGCCAGCAGTGCCCCCGTCCAGGGGACCTTC
NA,TRBV7-9,TRBJ1-6,few,CASSFPVSSSPLHF,TGTGCCAGCAGCTTTCCTGTTAGTAGTTCACCCCTCCACTTT
NA,TRBV19,TRBJ1-2,many,CASSMRGDGYTF,TGTGCCAGTAGTATGCGGGGAGATGGCTACACCTTC
TRBD1,TRBV24-1,TRBJ1-5,NA,CATSHVQGAGNQPQHF,TGTGCCACCAGCCATGTACAGGGGGCCGGCAATCAGCCCCAGCATTTT
NA,TRBV2,TRBJ1-2,NA,CASRGGIAF,TGTGCCAGCAGAGGTGGGATAGCCTTC
TRBD2,TRBV20-1,TRBJ2-5,NA,CSARGGTSGKQETQYF,TGCAGTGCTAGGGGAGGGACTAGCGGGAAACAAGAGACCCAGTACTTC
TRBD2,TRBV29-1,TRBJ2-7,NA,CSVGLAGGEQYF,TGCAGCGTTGGACTAGCGGGAGGCGAGCAGTACTTC
TRBD1,TRBV7-9,TRBJ1-3,NA,CASSARYRDREHTIYF,TGTGCCAGCAGCGCTAGATACCGGGACAGGGAGCACACCATATATTTT
TRBD1,TRBV20-1,TRBJ2-7,many,CRGQGQTTYEQYF,TGCAGGGGACAGGGCCAGACAACCTACGAGCAGTACTTC
TRBD2,TRBV24-1,TRBJ2-5,NA,CATSVRGDGWETQYF,TGTGCCACCAGCGTTCGGGGGGACGGGTGGGAGACCCAGTACTTC
NA,TRBV29-1,TRBJ2-3,many,CSGRDSRTDTQYF,TGCAGCGGCCGGGACTCGCGCACAGATACGCAGTATTTT
NA,TRBV29-1,TRBJ1-1,NA,CSVDRVSEAFF,TGCAGCGTTGACAGGGTTAGTGAAGCTTTCTTT
TRBD1,TRBV20-1,TRBJ1-5,NA,CSARDRGYQPHHF,TGCAGTGCTAGGGACAGGGGATATCAGCCCCATCATTTT
TRBD1,TRBV24-1,TRBJ2-7,NA,CATSDPRTGTYEQYF,TGTGCCACCAGTGATCCTCGGACAGGCACCTACGAGCAGTACTTC
NA,TRBV29-1,TRBJ2-2,many,CSVTRTGRTGELFF,TGCAGCGTTACTCGCACAGGGAGAACCGGGGAGCTGTTTTTT
NA,TRBV12-3/TRBV12-4,TRBJ1-5,many,CASRSRNQPQHF,TGTGCCAGCAGGTCAAGGAATCAGCCCCAGCATTTT
TRBD1,TRBV10-3,TRBJ2-7,NA,CAIGTGGIIEQYF,TGTGCCATCGGGACAGGGGGCATTATCGAGCAGTACTTC
NA,TRBV5-8,TRBJ1-2,many,CASSVQGLDGYTF,TGTGCCAGCAGCGTGCAGGGGTTGGATGGCTACACCTTC
TRBD1,TRBV12-3/TRBV12-4,TRBJ1-4,many,CASSPQTGGMVKLFF,TGTGCCAGCAGTCCCCAGACAGGGGGGATGGTAAAACTGTTTTTT
TRBD1,TRBV13,TRBJ1-1,NA,CASSLGPDRGTEAFF,TGTGCCAGCAGCTTAGGACCGGACAGGGGCACTGAAGCTTTCTTT
NA,TRBV20-1,TRBJ1-5,NA,CSARDRRGEGQPQHF,TGCAGTGCTAGAGATAGGAGAGGGGAAGGGCAGCCCCAGCATTTT
NA,TRBV6-5,TRBJ1-6,many,CASSYESRVTLHF,TGTGCCAGCAGTTACGAGAGCCGTGTCACCCTCCACTTT
NA,TRBV4-3,TRBJ2-5,NA,CASSQVRQYQETQYF,TGCGCCAGCAGCCAAGTCCGACAGTACCAAGAGACCCAGTACTTC
TRBD1,TRBV19,TRBJ2-5,few,CASSVIGTGAGTQYF,TGTGCCAGTAGTGTAATAGGGACAGGGGCCGGGACCCAGTACTTC
NA,TRBV2,TRBJ2-6,few,CASSPWAGANVLTF,TGTGCCAGCAGTCCTTGGGCTGGGGCCAACGTCCTGACTTTC
NA,TRBV7-8,TRBJ2-5,NA,CASSLGRGPHYF,TGTGCCAGCAGCTTAGGTCGGGGACCGCACTACTTC
TRBD2,TRBV29-1,TRBJ2-7,many,CSVVPGLAGGEQYF,TGCAGCGTTGTGCCGGGACTAGCGGGAGGTGAGCAGTACTTC
NA,TRBV5-1,TRBJ2-7,NA,CASSLETLPRHEQYF,TGCGCCAGCAGCTTGGAAACGCTTCCTCGCCACGAGCAGTACTTC
TRBD1,TRBV29-1,TRBJ1-5,many,CSVDAGQPDQPQHF,TGCAGCGTTGATGCGGGACAGCCAGATCAGCCCCAGCATTTT
TRBD2,TRBV20-1,TRBJ2-5,many,CSARPWDSGRAETQYF,TGCAGTGCTAGGCCCTGGGATAGCGGGAGGGCGGAGACCCAGTACTTC
TRBD2,TRBV20-1,TRBJ2-7,few,CSASGGLSSYEQYF,TGCAGTGCTTCGGGGGGGCTGAGCTCCTACGAGCAGTACTTC
NA,TRBV5-1,TRBJ1-1,many,CASSFPMDRVNTEAFF,TGCGCCAGCAGCTTTCCTATGGATCGGGTGAACACTGAAGCTTTCTTT
NA,TRBV7-6,TRBJ2-3,NA,CASSWTGSTDTQYF,TGTGCCAGCAGCTGGACGGGATCCACAGATACGCAGTATTTT
NA,TRBV4-3,TRBJ1-5,many,CASSQDRGPGVNQPQHF,TGCGCCAGCAGCCAAGATCGCGGCCCAGGCGTCAATCAGCCCCAGCATTTT